Shown below are 14 T cell receptor beta chains from a single sample sequenced in a study of cytomegalovirus exposure and HLA in healthy donors. Amplification used 60 Vbeta primers and 13 Jbeta primers. Method: immunoSEQ multiplex PCR; TCRdb's copy keeps in-frame clones and lacks some. Of around 180,000 clones in the sample, 80% were seen once. The sequenced sample was PBMCs. Receptor source: a man aged 30 to 39 in good health and CMV-seropositive.

This clone has more than one count but fewer than ten. Other DNA variants within this sample encode the same CDR3. The chain carries TRBV29-1 and TRBJ1-1; D is unresolved. Germline V gene lookup returns CDR1 SQVTM and CDR2 ANQGSEA. The V end lost 5 bases, the J end lost 3 bases, and 10 bases lay between the germline ends. CDR3 length: 12 amino acids. The CDR3 sequence: CSVIPGYTEAFF. Here the CDR3 DNA reads TGCAGCGTTATCCCGGGGTACACTGAAGCTTTCTTT.

The chain uses TRBV23-1 and TRBJ2-3; no clear D. TRBV23-1 is recorded as an ORF, its role being uncertain. Trimming removed 2 bases at V and 0 bases at J, with 15 bases between. The CDR3 is 17 amino acids. CDR3 nucleotides: TGCGCCAGCAGTCAACTCAGACAAGAACCAAGCACAGATACGCAGTATTTT. Protein: CASSQLRQEPSTDTQYF.

Details on this clone: At one of its ends the junction is not consistent with the germline gene, which may arise from a read error. The gene calls are TRBV30 and TRBJ2-7; possible D gene TRBD1, 6 bases. The CDR3 has 13 residues. CDR1 and CDR2 (germline): GTSNPN, SVGIG (reference sequence). The CDR3 is CARSRGISYEQYF. For the CDR3, the DNA is TGTGCCCGGAGTAGGGGGATCTCCTACGAGCAGTACTTC.

This clone was observed once. The rearrangement links TRBV6-6 to TRBJ2-7; D call uncertain. Trimming took 5 bases from V and 6 from J, leaving 20 bases between them. Germline CDR1 reads MNHNY; CDR2 reads SVGAGI (reference sequence). This CDR3 has 15 residues. The CDR3, as DNA: TGTGCCAGCAGTCAAATAATAGCTTTTCCAGCCGAGCAGTACTTC. It encodes CASSQIIAFPAEQYF.

The chain recombines TRBV9 with TRBJ1-2, with 10 bases aligning to TRBD1. The junction had 4 bases not matched to a gene; V was cut back by 1 base and J by 4 bases. The CDR3 covers 15 residues. The germline gives CDR1 SGDLS, CDR2 YYNGEE. The CDR3 here is CASSVLGQGSYGYTF. CDR3 coding DNA: TGTGCCAGCAGCGTATTGGGACAGGGGAGCTATGGCTACACCTTC. The entire variable domain, with the rest obtained from reference TRBV9 and TRBJ1-2, is as follows: DSGVTQTPKHLITATGQRVTLRCSPRSGDLSVYWYQQSLDQGLQFLIQYYNGEERAKGNILERFSAQQFPDLHSELNLSSLELGDSALYFCASSVLGQGSYGYTFGSGTRLTVV.

The genes are TRBV5-1 and TRBJ1-1; TRBD1 is a possible D gene (5 bases). The CDR3 runs 13 residues. Germline CDR1 SGHRS, CDR2 YFSETQ. V was shortened by 7 bases and J by 4 bases, with 14 bases between the two germline ends. DNA for the CDR3: TGCGCCAGCGGAATAGACACAGGCACTGAAGCTTTCTTT. It is translated as CASGIDTGTEAFF.

The CDR3 here is CASTRRGRALNEQFF. The CDR3 nucleotides are TGTGCCAGCACCCGGAGGGGGAGGGCCCTCAATGAGCAGTTCTTC. The chain joins TRBV27 to TRBJ2-1; weak D call: TRBD2 (7 bases). Germline CDR1 reads MNHEY; CDR2 reads SMNVEV (reference sequence). CDR3 length: 15 residues. The ends were cut back, 7 bases at V and 6 bases at J, with 19 bases in the middle.

The chain recombines TRBV7-2 with TRBJ2-7; the D gene is possibly TRBD1 (6 bases). The V end was cut by 4 bases, the J end by 2 bases, with 12 bases between. The CDR3 sequence is 14 residues long. From germline, CDR1 is SGHTA and CDR2 FQGNSA. CDR3 bases: TGTGCCAGCAGCTCCAACAGGGCAGCCTACGAGCAGTACTTC. It yields the protein CASSSNRAAYEQYF.

The gene calls are TRBV11-2 and TRBJ2-1, with TRBD2 identical over 13 bases. This CDR3 spans 16 amino acids. The germline V gene encodes CDR1 SGHAT and CDR2 FQNNGV. The J segment lost 6 bases and the V segment lost 5 bases, leaving 7 bases of the junction unmatched. The CDR3 protein is CASSQATSGGTNEQFF. The CDR3, as DNA: TGTGCCAGCAGCCAAGCGACTAGCGGGGGGACCAATGAGCAGTTCTTC. Looking up the rest from reference TRBV11-2 and TRBJ2-1 gives the full variable domain: EAGVAQSPRYKIIEKRQSVAFWCNPISGHATLYWYQQILGQGPKLLIQFQNNGVVDDSQLPKDRFSAERLKGVDSTLKIQPAKLEDSAVYLCASSQATSGGTNEQFFGPGTRLTVL.

The rearrangement uses TRBV18 and TRBJ2-2, with 9 bases that match TRBD1. Germline assignment: CDR1 KGHSH and CDR2 LQKENI. The CDR3 loop spans 18 amino acids. V dropped 1 base and J dropped 4; count of bases not matched to a gene: 10. The CDR3 spells CASSPRDRAASGTGELFF. DNA for the CDR3: TGTGCCAGCTCACCACGGGACAGGGCGGCATCTGGCACCGGGGAGCTGTTTTTT. Complete variable domain (other parts from reference TRBV18 and TRBJ2-2): NAGVMQNPRHLVRRRGQEARLRCSPMKGHSHVYWYRQLPEEGLKFMVYLQKENIIDESGMPKERFSAEFPKEGPSILRIQQVVRGDSAAYFCASSPRDRAASGTGELFFGEGSRLTVL.

The chain couples TRBV7-9 to TRBJ2-1, with D possibly matching TRBD1 (7 bases). The CDR3 sequence is 16 residues long. The germline CDR1 and CDR2 sequences are SEHNR and FQNEAQ (reference sequence). CDR3 nucleotide sequence: TGTTCCACCAGGAGGAGGGACAGCGTCCTGAGCAATGAGCAGTTCTTC. Amino acid sequence: CSTRRRDSVLSNEQFF. The full variable domain, in which reference TRBV7-9 and TRBJ2-1 provide the parts outside the CDR3, is DTGVSQNPRHKITKRGQNVTFRCDPISEHNRLYWYRQTLGQGPEFLTYFQNEAQLEKSRLLSDRFSAERPKGSFSTLEIQRTEQGDSAMYLCSTRRRDSVLSNEQFFGPGTRLTVL.

CDR3 nucleotide sequence: TGCGCCAGCAGCTTGAGCAGGGCGTACTCCTACGAGCAGTACTTC. Protein sequence: CASSLSRAYSYEQYF. The V and J genes are TRBV5-1 and TRBJ2-7, with D possibly matching TRBD1 (5 bases). With 1 base removed from V and 0 bases from J, the gap between germline ends came to 11 bases. Germline V CDR1 and CDR2: SGHRS, YFSETQ. The CDR3 totals 15 residues.

The gene calls are TRBV5-6 and TRBJ2-7, with 8 bases fitting TRBD2. V was pared by 1 base and J by 1 base, with 7 bases of the junction left unmatched. The CDR3 has 16 residues. Per the germline V gene, CDR1 is SGHDT and CDR2 is YYEEEE. The DNA of the CDR3 is TGTGCCAGCAGCTTGAACGCACTAGCGGTATCCTACGAGCAGTACTTC. The encoded protein is CASSLNALAVSYEQYF.

This chain joins TRBV4-1 and TRBJ1-3; a weak D match, TRBD1 (6 bases). Trimming pared 4 bases from V and 7 bases from J, leaving 17 bases between. In germline, CDR1 is MGHRA, CDR2 YSYEKL. The CDR3 length is 15 residues. The CDR3 region has the DNA TGCGCCAGCAGCCCTCTGGCGGACAGAAGGAACACCATATATTTT. It yields the protein CASSPLADRRNTIYF.